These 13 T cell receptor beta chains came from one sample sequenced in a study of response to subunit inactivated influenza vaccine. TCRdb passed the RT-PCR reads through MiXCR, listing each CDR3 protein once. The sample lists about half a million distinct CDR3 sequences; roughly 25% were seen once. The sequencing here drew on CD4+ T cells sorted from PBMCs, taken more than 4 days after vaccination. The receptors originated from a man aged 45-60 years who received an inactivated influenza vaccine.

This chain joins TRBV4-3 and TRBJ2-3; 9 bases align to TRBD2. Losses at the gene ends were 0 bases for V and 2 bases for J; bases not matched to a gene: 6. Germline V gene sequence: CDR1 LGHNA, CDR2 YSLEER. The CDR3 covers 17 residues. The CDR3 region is CASSQDIGGRATDTQYF. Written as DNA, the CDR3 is TGCGCCAGCAGCCAAGATATCGGCGGGAGGGCCACAGATACGCAGTATTTT.

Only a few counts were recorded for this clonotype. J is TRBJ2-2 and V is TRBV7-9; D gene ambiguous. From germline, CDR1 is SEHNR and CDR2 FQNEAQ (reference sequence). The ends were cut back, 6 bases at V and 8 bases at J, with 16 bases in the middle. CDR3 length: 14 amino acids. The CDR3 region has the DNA TGTGCCAGCAGTTTTGTTGCCCGGTCGGGGGAGCTGTTTTTT. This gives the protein CASSFVARSGELFF.

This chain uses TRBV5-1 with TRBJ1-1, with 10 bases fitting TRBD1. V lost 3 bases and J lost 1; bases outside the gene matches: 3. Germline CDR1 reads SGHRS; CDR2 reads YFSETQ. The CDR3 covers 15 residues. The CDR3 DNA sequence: TGCGCCAGCAGCTGGGGACAGGGGAGGAACACTGAAGCTTTCTTT. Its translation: CASSWGQGRNTEAFF. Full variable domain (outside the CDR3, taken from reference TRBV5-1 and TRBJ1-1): KAGVTQTPRYLIKTRGQQVTLSCSPISGHRSVSWYQQTPGQGLQFLFEYFSETQRNKGNFPGRFSGRQFSNSRSEMNVSTLELGDSALYLCASSWGQGRNTEAFFGQGTRLTVV.

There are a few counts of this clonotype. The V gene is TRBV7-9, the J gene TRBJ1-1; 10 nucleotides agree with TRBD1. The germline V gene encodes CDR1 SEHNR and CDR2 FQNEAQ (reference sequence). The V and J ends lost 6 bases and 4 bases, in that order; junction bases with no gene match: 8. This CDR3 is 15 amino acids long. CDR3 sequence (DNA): TGTGCCAGCAGAAGTGACAGGGGGCGCGGCACTGAAGCTTTCTTT. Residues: CASRSDRGRGTEAFF.

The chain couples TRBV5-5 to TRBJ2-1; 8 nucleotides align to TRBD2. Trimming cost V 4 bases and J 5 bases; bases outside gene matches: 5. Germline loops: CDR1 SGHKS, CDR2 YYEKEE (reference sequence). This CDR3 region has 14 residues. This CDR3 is CASSALAGNNEQFF. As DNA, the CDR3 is TGTGCCAGCAGCGCTTTAGCGGGGAACAATGAGCAGTTCTTC.

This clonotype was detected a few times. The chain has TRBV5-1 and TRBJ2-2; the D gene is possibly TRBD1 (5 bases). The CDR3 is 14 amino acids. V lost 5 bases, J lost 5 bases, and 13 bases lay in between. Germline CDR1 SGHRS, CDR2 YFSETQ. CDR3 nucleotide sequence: TGCGCCAGCAGTACCGGACATTCAACCGGGGAGCTGTTTTTT. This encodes CASSTGHSTGELFF.

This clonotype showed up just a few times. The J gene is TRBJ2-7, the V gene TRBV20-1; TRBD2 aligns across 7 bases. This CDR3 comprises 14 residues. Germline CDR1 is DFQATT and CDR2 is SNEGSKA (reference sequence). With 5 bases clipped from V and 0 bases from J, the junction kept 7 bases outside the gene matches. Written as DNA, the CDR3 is TGCAGTGCTCCCCCGGGGGGAAGCTCCTACGAGCAGTACTTC. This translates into CSAPPGGSSYEQYF.

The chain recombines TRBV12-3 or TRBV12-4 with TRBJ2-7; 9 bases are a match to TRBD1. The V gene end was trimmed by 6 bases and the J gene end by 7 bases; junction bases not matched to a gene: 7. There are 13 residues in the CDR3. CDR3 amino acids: CASSWTGAGEQYF. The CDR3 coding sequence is TGTGCCAGCAGCTGGACAGGGGCGGGTGAGCAGTACTTC.

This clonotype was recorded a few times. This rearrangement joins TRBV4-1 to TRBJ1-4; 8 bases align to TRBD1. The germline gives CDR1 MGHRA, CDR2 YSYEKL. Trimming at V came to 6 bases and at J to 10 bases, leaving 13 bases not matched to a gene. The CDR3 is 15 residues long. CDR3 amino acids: CASRNPGQGRRKLFF. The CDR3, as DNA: TGCGCCAGCAGAAACCCAGGACAGGGAAGAAGAAAACTGTTTTTT.

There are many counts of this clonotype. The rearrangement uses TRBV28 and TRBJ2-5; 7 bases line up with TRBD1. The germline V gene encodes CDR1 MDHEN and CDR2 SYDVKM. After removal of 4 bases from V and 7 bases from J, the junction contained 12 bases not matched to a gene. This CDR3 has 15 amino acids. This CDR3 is CASSSNQGVKVTQYF. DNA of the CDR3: TGTGCCAGCAGTTCAAATCAGGGGGTCAAGGTGACCCAGTACTTC.

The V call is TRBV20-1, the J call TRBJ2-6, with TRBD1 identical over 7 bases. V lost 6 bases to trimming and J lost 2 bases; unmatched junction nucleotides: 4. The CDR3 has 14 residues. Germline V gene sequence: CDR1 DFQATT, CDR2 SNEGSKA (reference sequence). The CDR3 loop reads CSAPDRAGANVLTF. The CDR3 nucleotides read TGCAGTGCCCCCGACAGGGCTGGGGCCAACGTCCTGACTTTC.

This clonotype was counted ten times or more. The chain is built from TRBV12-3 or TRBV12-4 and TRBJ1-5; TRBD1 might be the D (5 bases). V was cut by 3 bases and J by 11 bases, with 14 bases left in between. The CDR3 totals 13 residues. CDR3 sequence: CASSFRAPQTQHF. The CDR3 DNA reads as TGTGCCAGCAGTTTCAGGGCGCCGCAGACCCAGCATTTT.

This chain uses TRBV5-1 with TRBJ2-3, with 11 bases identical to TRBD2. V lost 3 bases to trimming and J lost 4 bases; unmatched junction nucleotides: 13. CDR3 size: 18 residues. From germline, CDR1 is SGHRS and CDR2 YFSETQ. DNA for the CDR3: TGCGCCAGCAGCTCATCCTATCTAGCGGGGGGCCTGGCAGATACGCAGTATTTT. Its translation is CASSSSYLAGGLADTQYF.